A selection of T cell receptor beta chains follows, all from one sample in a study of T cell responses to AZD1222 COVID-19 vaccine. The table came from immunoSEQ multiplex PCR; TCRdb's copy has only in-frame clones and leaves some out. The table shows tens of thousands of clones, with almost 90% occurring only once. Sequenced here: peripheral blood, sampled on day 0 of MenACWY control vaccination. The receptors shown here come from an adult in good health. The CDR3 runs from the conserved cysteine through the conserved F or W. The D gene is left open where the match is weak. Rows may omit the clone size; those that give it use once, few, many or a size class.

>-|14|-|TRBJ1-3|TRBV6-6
TGTGCCAGCAGTTACTTGGACGGTGGAAACACCATATATTTT
CASSYLDGGNTIYF
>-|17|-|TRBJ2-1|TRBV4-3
TGCGCCAGCAGCCAATTCGGCCAGGGAGAGTCCTACAATGAGCAGTTCTTC
CASSQFGQGESYNEQFF
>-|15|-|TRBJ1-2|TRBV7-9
TGTGCCAGCAGCCCGCGCCCGGGAACGAACTATGGCTACACCTTC
CASSPRPGTNYGYTF
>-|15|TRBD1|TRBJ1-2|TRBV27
TGTGCCAGCACCTCGCTCGGGACAGAGAACTATGGCTACACCTTC
CASTSLGTENYGYTF
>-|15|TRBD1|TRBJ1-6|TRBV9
TGTGCCAGCAGCGGAGGGACAGGCCCAAATTCACCCCTCCACTTT
CASSGGTGPNSPLHF
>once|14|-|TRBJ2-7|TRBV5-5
TGTGCCAGCAGTACCGGGACACACTCCTACGAGCAGTACTTC
CASSTGTHSYEQYF
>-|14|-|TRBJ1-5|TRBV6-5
TGTGCCAGTTTGCTTCGGGAGCTAAATCAGCCCCAGCATTTT
CASLLRELNQPQHF
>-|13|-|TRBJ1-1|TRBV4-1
TGCGCCAGCAGCCAAGATAGGGACACTGAAGCTTTCTTT
CASSQDRDTEAFF
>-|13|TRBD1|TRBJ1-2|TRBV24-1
TGTGCCACCAGTCCCGCCAGGGGGCATGGCTACACCTTC
CATSPARGHGYTF
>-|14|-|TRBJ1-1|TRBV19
TGTGCCAGTAGTGCCGGGACTGAGGGCACTGAAGCTTTCTTT
CASSAGTEGTEAFF
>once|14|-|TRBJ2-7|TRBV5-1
TGCGCCAGCAGCTTGGGGACAGCTTCCTACGAGCAGTACTTC
CASSLGTASYEQYF
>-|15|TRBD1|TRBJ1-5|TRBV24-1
TGTGCCACCAGTGATCGGACAGGTCTCGATCAGCCCCAGCATTTT
CATSDRTGLDQPQHF
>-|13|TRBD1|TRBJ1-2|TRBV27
TGTGCCAGCAGTATGCAGGGGGTAGGGGGCTACACCTTC
CASSMQGVGGYTF
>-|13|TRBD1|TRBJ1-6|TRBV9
TGTGCCAGCAGCCAAGGGGGCAATTCACCCCTCCACTTT
CASSQGGNSPLHF
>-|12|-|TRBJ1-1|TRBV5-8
TGTGCCAGCAGCTTACCCTCGACTGAAGCTTTCTTT
CASSLPSTEAFF
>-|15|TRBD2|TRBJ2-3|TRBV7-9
TGTGCCAGCAGCGGGGGACTAGCGGGGGAAGATACGCAGTATTTT
CASSGGLAGEDTQYF
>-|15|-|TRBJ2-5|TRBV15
TGTGCCACCAGCAGAGGTGGAGGGAGACAAGAGACCCAGTACTTC
CATSRGGGRQETQYF
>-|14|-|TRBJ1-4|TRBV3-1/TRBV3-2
TGTGCCAGCAGCACTCACGGGCCTAATGAAAAACTGTTTTTT
CASSTHGPNEKLFF
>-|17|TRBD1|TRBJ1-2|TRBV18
TGTGCCAGCTCACCACCGGGACAGGGAATGGGGAACTATGGCTACACCTTC
CASSPPGQGMGNYGYTF
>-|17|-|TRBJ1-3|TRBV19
TGTGCCAGTAGTGTTCCTCGACAGGTGGCCTCTGGAAACACCATATATTTT
CASSVPRQVASGNTIYF
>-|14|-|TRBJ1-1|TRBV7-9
TGTGCCAGCAGCTTAGGAGGGGAGACGTATGAAGCTTTCTTT
CASSLGGETYEAFF
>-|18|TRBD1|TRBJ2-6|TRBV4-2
TGTGCCAGCAGCCAAGCAGGGGACAGTTCCTCTGGGGCCAACGTCCTGACTTTC
CASSQAGDSSSGANVLTF
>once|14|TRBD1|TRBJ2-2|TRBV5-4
TGTGCCAGCAGCCCTACAGGGGTTAGCGGGGAGCTGTTTTTT
CASSPTGVSGELFF
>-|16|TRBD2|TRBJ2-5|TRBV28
TGTGCCAGCAGTTTAGGACTAGCGGGGGTCCAAGAGACCCAGTACTTC
CASSLGLAGVQETQYF
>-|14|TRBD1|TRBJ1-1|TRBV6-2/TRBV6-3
TGTGCCAGCACCCCCGGGACAGGGCGAACTGAAGCTTTCTTT
CASTPGTGRTEAFF
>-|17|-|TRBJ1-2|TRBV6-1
TGTGCCAGCAGTGAAGCTACACCGTTTTCTCCTTACTATGGCTACACCTTC
CASSEATPFSPYYGYTF
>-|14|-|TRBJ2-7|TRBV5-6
TGTGCCAGCAGCTTAGGACAGTACTCCTACGAGCAGTACTTC
CASSLGQYSYEQYF
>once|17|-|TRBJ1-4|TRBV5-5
TGTGCCAGCAGCCTATTCGGGCTAAGCTCCGCTAATGAAAAACTGTTTTTT
CASSLFGLSSANEKLFF
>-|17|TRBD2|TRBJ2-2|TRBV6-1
TGTGCCAGCAGTGGTCTAGCGGGGGCCTCGGTCACCGGGGAGCTGTTTTTT
CASSGLAGASVTGELFF
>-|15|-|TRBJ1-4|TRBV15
TGTGCCACCAGCAGAGATATCCAGGGTGGTGAAAAACTGTTTTTT
CATSRDIQGGEKLFF
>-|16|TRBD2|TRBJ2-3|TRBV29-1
TGCAGCGTTGAAGATCTGGCGGGGGTAAGCACAGATACGCAGTATTTT
CSVEDLAGVSTDTQYF
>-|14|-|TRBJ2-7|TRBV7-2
TGTGCCAGCAGCTCCGACAGAAGCTCCTACGAGCAGTACTTC
CASSSDRSSYEQYF
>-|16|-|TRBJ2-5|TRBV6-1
TGTGCCAGCAGTGAAGGTGGGGGGCGCGGGCGAGAGACCCAGTACTTC
CASSEGGGRGRETQYF
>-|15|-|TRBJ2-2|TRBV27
TGTGCCAGCAGTTTGTCAGGATTTGCCACCGGGGAGCTGTTTTTT
CASSLSGFATGELFF
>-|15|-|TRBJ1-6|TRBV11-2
TGTGCCAGCAGCTTAGATGGAGGGGTCGGTTCACCCCTCCACTTT
CASSLDGGVGSPLHF
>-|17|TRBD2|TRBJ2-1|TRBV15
TGTGCCACCAGCAGAGATATGTATAGCGGGGCCTACAATGAGCAGTTCTTC
CATSRDMYSGAYNEQFF